This is a list of T cell receptor beta chains from one sample in a study of response to subunit inactivated influenza vaccine. TCRdb re-called the RT-PCR reads through MiXCR, storing one row per CDR3 protein. Of about 610,000 distinct CDR3 sequences in the sample, around 15% were seen once. Sequenced material: PBMCs from blood, taken 11 to 12 days after vaccination. The receptors stem from a middle-aged man who received an inactivated influenza vaccine. Each CDR3 is given with its conserved first and last residue. The order of the fields is D gene, V gene, J gene, CDR3 protein. A D gene is named only where the DNA matches it firmly.

D gene: TRBD1
V gene: TRBV20-1
J gene: TRBJ2-5
CDR3 protein: CSARTGPRETQYF

D gene: .
V gene: TRBV20-1
J gene: TRBJ2-7
CDR3 protein: CSALSRYEQYF

D gene: TRBD1
V gene: TRBV28
J gene: TRBJ2-1
CDR3 protein: CASSQDRARYNEQFF

D gene: .
V gene: TRBV12-3/TRBV12-4
J gene: TRBJ1-4
CDR3 protein: CASSLRSLGEKLFF

D gene: .
V gene: TRBV11-2
J gene: TRBJ2-1
CDR3 protein: CASSRRESSYNEQFF

D gene: .
V gene: TRBV12-5
J gene: TRBJ2-7
CDR3 protein: CASGLVGGASSYEQYF

D gene: .
V gene: TRBV10-1
J gene: TRBJ1-2
CDR3 protein: CASSAAAGVSYGYTF

D gene: TRBD1
V gene: TRBV12-3/TRBV12-4
J gene: TRBJ2-1
CDR3 protein: CASTRDRVSYNEQFF

D gene: TRBD2
V gene: TRBV6-2/TRBV6-3
J gene: TRBJ2-1
CDR3 protein: CASTDGRAGVYNEQFF

D gene: TRBD1
V gene: TRBV20-1
J gene: TRBJ2-7
CDR3 protein: CSANGQGGNEQYF

D gene: .
V gene: TRBV5-6
J gene: TRBJ1-6
CDR3 protein: CASSATRVAYNSPLHF

D gene: .
V gene: TRBV6-5
J gene: TRBJ2-7
CDR3 protein: CASSYSPGQSYEQYF

D gene: TRBD1
V gene: TRBV7-6
J gene: TRBJ2-7
CDR3 protein: CASSLGQGQSEQYF

D gene: .
V gene: TRBV29-1
J gene: TRBJ2-1
CDR3 protein: CSVEVASYNEQFF

D gene: TRBD2
V gene: TRBV18
J gene: TRBJ2-7
CDR3 protein: CASSPIAGGGEQYF